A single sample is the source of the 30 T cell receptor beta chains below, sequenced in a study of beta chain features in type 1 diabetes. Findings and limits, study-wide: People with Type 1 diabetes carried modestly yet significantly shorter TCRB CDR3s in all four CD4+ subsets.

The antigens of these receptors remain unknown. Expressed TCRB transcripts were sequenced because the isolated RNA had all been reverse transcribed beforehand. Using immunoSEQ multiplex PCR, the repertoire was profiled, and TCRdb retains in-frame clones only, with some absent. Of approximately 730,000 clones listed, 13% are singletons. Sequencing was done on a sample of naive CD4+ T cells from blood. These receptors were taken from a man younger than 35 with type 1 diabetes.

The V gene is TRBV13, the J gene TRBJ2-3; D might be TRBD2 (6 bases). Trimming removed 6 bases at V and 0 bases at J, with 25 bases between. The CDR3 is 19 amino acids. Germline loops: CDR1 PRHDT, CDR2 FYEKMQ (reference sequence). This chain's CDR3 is CASRLGLTFVQSSTDTQYF. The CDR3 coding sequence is TGTGCCAGCAGGCTGGGACTTACCTTTGTCCAGTCTAGCACAGATACGCAGTATTTT.

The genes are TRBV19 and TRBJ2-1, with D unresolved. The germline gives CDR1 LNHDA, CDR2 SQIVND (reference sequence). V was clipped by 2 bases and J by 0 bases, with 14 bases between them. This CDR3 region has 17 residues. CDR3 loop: CASSIYGDSSSYNEQFF. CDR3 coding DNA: TGTGCCAGTAGTATATATGGGGATTCTAGCTCCTACAATGAGCAGTTCTTC.

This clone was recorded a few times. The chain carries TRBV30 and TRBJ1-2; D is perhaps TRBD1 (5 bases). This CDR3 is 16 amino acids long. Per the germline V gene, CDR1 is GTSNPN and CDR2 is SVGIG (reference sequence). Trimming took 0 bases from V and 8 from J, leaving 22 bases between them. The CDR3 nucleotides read TGTGCCTGGAGTGTGAGACAGCGCGAGGCCAAGAAGGGCTACACCTTC. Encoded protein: CAWSVRQREAKKGYTF.

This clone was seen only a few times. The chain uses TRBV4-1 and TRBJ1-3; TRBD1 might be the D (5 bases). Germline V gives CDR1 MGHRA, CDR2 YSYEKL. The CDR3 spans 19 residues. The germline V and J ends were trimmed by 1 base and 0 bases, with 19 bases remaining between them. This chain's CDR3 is CASSQGGARTANSGNTIYF. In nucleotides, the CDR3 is TGCGCCAGCAGCCAAGGTGGGGCAAGAACAGCGAACTCTGGAAACACCATATATTTT.

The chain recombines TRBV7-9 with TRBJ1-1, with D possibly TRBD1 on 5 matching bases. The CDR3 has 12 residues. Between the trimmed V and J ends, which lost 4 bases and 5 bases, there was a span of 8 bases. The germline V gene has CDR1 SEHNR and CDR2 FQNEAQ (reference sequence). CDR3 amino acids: CASSYSGTEAFF. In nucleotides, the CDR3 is TGTGCCAGCAGCTATTCAGGGACTGAAGCTTTCTTT.

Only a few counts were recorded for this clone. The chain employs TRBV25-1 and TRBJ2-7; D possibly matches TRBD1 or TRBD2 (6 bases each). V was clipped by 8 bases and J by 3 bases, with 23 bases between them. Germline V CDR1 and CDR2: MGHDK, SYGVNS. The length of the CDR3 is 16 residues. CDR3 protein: CASSRAGQGGYYEQYF. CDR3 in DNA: TGTGCCAGCTCGCGGGCGGGGCAAGGGGGATACTACGAGCAGTACTTC.

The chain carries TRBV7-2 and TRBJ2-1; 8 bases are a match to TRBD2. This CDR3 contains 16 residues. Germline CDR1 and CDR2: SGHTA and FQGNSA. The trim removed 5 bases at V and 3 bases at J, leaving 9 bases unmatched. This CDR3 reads CASSIYSGLDYNEQFF. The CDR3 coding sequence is TGTGCCAGCAGCATCTACTCGGGACTAGACTACAATGAGCAGTTCTTC.

The CDR3 here is CATNDRQETQYF. DNA for the CDR3: TGTGCCACCAACGACAGGCAAGAGACCCAGTACTTC. This chain uses TRBV7-9 with TRBJ2-5; maybe TRBD1 (6 bases). Looked up from germline, CDR1 is SEHNR and CDR2 is FQNEAQ (reference sequence). This CDR3 contains 12 residues. Trimming removed 10 bases at V and 2 bases at J, with 11 bases between.

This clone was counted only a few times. The CDR3 sequence: CASSLDRVDTQYF. The CDR3 DNA follows: TGCGCCAGCAGCTTGGACAGGGTAGATACGCAGTATTTT. The rearrangement joins TRBV5-1 to TRBJ2-3, with D perhaps matching TRBD1 (6 bases). Germline lookup yields CDR1 SGHRS and CDR2 YFSETQ. The CDR3 extends over 13 amino acids. Deletions cut 0 bases from V and 5 bases from J, with 7 bases between.

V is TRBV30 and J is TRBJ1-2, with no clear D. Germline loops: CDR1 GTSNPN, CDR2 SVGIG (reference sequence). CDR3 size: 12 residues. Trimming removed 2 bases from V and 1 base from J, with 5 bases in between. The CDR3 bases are TGTGCCTGGAGTCCCCATAACTATGGCTACACCTTC. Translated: CAWSPHNYGYTF.

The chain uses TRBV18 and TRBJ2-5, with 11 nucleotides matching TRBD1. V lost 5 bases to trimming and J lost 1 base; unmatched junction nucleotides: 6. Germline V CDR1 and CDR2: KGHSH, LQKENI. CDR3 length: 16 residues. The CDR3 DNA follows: TGTGCCAGCTCATTTACCGGGACAGGGGGCCAAGAGACCCAGTACTTC. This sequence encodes CASSFTGTGGQETQYF. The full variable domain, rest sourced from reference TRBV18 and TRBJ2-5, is NAGVMQNPRHLVRRRGQEARLRCSPMKGHSHVYWYRQLPEEGLKFMVYLQKENIIDESGMPKERFSAEFPKEGPSILRIQQVVRGDSAAYFCASSFTGTGGQETQYFGPGTRLLVL.

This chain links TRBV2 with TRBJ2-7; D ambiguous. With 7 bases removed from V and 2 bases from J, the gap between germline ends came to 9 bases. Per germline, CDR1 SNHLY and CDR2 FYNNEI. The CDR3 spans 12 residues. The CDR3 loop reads CASNSPAYEQYF. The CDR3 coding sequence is TGTGCCAGCAACTCCCCGGCCTACGAGCAGTACTTC.

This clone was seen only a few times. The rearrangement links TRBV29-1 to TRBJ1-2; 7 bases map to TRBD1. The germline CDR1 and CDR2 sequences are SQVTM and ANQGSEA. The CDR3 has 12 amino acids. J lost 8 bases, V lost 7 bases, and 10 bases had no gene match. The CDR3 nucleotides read TGCAGCGAGCGACCGCAGGGGGGAGGCTACACCTTC. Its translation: CSERPQGGGYTF.

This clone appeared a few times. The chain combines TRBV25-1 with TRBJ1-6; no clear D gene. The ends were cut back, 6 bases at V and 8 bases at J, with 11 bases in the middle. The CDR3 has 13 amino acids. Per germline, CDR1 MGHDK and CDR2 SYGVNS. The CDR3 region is CASSLGGDSPLHF. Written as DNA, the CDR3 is TGTGCCAGCAGCCTAGGAGGAGATTCACCCCTCCACTTT. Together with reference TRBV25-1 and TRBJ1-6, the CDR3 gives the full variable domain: EADIYQTPRYLVIGTGKKITLECSQTMGHDKMYWYQQDPGMELHLIHYSYGVNSTEKGDLSSESTVSRIRTEHFPLTLESARPSHTSQYLCASSLGGDSPLHFGNGTRLTVT.

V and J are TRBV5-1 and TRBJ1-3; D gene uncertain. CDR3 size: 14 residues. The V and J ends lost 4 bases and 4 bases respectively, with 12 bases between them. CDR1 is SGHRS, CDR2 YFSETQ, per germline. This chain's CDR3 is CASSLSSGGNTIYF. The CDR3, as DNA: TGCGCCAGCAGCCTCTCCAGTGGGGGAAACACCATATATTTT. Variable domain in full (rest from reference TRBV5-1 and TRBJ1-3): KAGVTQTPRYLIKTRGQQVTLSCSPISGHRSVSWYQQTPGQGLQFLFEYFSETQRNKGNFPGRFSGRQFSNSRSEMNVSTLELGDSALYLCASSLSSGGNTIYFGEGSWLTVV.

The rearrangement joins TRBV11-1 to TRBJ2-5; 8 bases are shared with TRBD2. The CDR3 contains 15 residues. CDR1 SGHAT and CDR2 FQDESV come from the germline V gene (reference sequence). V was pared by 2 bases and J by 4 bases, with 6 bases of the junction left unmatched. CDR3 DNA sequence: TGTGCCAGCAGCTTACATAGCGGGGCATCAGAGACCCAGTACTTC. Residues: CASSLHSGASETQYF. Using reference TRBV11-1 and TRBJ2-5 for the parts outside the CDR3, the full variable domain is EAEVAQSPRYKITEKSQAVAFWCDPISGHATLYWYRQILGQGPELLVQFQDESVVDDSQLPKDRFSAERLKGVDSTLKIQPAELGDSAMYLCASSLHSGASETQYFGPGTRLLVL.

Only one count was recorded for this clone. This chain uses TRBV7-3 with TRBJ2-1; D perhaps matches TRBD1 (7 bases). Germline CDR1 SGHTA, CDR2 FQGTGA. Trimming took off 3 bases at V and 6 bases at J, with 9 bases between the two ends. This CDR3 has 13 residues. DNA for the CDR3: TGTGCCAGCAGCTTCCAGGGGGGCAATGAGCAGTTCTTC. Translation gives CASSFQGGNEQFF. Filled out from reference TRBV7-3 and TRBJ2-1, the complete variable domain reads GAGVSQTPSNKVTEKGKYVELRCDPISGHTALYWYRQSLGQGPEFLIYFQGTGAADDSGLPNDRFFAVRPEGSVSTLKIQRTERGDSAVYLCASSFQGGNEQFFGPGTRLTVL.

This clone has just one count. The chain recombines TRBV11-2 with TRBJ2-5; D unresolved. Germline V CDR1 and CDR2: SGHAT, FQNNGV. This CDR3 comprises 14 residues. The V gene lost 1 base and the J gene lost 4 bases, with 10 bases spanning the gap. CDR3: CASSLGAGGETQYF. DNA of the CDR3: TGTGCCAGCAGCTTAGGGGCAGGCGGAGAGACCCAGTACTTC.

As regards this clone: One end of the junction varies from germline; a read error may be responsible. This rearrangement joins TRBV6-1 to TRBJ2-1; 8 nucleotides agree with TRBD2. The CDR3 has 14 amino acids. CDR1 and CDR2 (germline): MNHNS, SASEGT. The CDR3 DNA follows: TGTGCCAGCAATGAAGCGGGGGCACCTAATGAGCAGTTCTTC. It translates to CASNEAGAPNEQFF.

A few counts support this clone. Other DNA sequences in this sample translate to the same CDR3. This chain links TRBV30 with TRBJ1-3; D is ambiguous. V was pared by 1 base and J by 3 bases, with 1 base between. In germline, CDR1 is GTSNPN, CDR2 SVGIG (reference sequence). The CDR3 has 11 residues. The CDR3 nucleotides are TGTGCCTGGAGTGGTGGAAACACCATATATTTT. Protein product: CAWSGGNTIYF.

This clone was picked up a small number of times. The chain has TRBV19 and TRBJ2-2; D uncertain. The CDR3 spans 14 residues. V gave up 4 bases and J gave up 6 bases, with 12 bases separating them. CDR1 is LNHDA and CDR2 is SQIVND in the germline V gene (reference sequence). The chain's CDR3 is CASSNPGPAGELFF. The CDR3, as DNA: TGTGCCAGTAGTAACCCTGGACCAGCCGGGGAGCTGTTTTTT.

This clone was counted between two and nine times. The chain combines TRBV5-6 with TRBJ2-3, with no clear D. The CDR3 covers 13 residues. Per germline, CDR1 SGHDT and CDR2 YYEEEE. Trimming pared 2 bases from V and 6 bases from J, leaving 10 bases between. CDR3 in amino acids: CASSFQPPDTQYF. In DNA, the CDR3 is TGTGCCAGCAGCTTCCAACCGCCGGATACGCAGTATTTT.

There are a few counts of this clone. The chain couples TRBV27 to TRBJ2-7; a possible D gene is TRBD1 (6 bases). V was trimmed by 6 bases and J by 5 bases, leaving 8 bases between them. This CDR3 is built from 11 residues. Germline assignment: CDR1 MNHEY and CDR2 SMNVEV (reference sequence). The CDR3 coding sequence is TGTGCCAGCAGCTCAGGGGACGAGCAGTACTTC. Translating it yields CASSSGDEQYF.

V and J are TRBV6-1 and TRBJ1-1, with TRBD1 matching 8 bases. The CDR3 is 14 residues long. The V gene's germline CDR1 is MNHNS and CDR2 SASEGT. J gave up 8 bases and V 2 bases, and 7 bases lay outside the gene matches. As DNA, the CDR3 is TGTGCCAGCAGTGAATCAGGGGGCGCGGCCGAAGCTTTCTTT. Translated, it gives CASSESGGAAEAFF.

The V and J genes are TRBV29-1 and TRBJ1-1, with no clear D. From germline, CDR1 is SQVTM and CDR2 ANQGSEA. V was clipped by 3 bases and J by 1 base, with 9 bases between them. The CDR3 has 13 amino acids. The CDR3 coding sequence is TGCAGCGTTGAGTCCCGGTGGAACACTGAAGCTTTCTTT. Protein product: CSVESRWNTEAFF.

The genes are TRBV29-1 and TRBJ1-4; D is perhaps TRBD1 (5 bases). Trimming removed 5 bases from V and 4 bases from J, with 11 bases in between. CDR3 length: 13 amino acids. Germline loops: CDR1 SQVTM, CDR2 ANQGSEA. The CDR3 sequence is CSVPDRFNEKLFF. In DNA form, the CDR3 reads TGCAGCGTTCCAGACAGATTTAATGAAAAACTGTTTTTT.

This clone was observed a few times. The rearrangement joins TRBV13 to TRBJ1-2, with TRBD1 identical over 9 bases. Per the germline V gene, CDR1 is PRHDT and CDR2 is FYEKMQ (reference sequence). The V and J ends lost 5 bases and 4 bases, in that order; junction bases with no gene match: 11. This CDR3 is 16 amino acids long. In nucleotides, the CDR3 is TGTGCCAGCAGCCTAGCGAGGGACAGGGATCTCTATGGCTACACCTTC. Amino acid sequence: CASSLARDRDLYGYTF.

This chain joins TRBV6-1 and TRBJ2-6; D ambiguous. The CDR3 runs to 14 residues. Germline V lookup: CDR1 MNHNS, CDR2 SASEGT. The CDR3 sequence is CATMGSSGANVLTF. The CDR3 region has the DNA TGTGCGACGATGGGGTCCTCCGGGGCCAACGTCCTGACTTTC.

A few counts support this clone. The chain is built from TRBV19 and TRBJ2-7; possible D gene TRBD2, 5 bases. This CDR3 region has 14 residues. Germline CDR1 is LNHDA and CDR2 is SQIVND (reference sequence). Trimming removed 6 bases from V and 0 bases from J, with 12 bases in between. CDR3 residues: CASSQDWFSYEQYF. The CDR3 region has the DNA TGTGCCAGTAGCCAGGACTGGTTCTCCTACGAGCAGTACTTC.

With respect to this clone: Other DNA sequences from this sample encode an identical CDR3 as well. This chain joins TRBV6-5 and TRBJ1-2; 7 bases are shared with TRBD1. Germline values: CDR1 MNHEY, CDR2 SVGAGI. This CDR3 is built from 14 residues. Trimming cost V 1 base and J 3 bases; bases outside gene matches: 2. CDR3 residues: CASSYFDRDYGYTF. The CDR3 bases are TGTGCCAGCAGTTACTTCGACAGGGACTATGGCTACACCTTC.